The T cell receptor beta chain described here comes from a study of T cells in Graves' hyperthyroidism and ophthalmopathy (dated by TCRdb to between 2018 and 2020). For the study in its entirety: Peripheral blood samples were taken at the time of initial diagnosis, prior to any treatment. Thyroid tissue and blood T-cell repertoires from about six Graves' hyperthyroidism patients were also compared in the study. An independent validation cohort of under 20 hyperthyroidism patients and more than 15 patients who later progressed to ophthalmopathy tested prospective prediction of ophthalmopathy. TCR V-J signatures able to tell the groups apart were searched for in a discovery cohort of 90 to 100 patients, of whom around 42 had Graves' ophthalmopathy and 57 had stable Graves' hyperthyroidism. The paper reports TCR Vbeta CDR3 sequencing of approximately 140 peripheral blood samples: under 45 ophthalmopathy, under 85 hyperthyroidism and around 17 progressor patients. The approximately 90 discovery patients were randomly split 7:3 into training and test sets. After blood sampling, hyperthyroidism patients were treated with methimazole at a starting dose of 30 mg daily, and ophthalmopathy patients were treated with high-dose intravenous methylprednisolone.

This clonotype appeared a few times. Its antigen has not been determined. It may be a read error: a sequence one base away is much more abundant. Taken from cysteine to phenylalanine, the CDR3 has 15 residues. Only the CDR3 DNA stays, 45 bases, in frame from base 1. The TCR beta CDR3 regions were amplified from the RNA transcripts. The TCR CDR3 was subjected to a first round of RT-PCR using the HTBI primer set and the Qiagen OneStep RT-PCR kit. A second multiplex PCR round built the libraries, followed by size selection and purification. Libraries were sequenced paired-end with 100 bp reads on an Illumina HiSeq2000. The paper's data handling went like this. SOAPnuke was used to process the raw data, throwing out any read that contained adapters or uncalled bases, had a mean Phred below 15, or lacked an exact constant-primer or identifier match. COPE v1.2.5 was used to merge the high-quality paired reads, and each unique nucleotide sequence was defined as a clonotype. MiTCR v1.1 was used to align clonotypes to the IMGT TRBV, TRBD and TRBJ reference segments. Only V-J combinations with frequency above 0.0001, covering approximately 99% of repertoires, were analysed. The TCS score was defined as the ratio of F50 (clonal expansion) to E x V (chaos), calculated using BLOSUM62-based TCRdist between CDR3 peptides within each V-J. Welch's t-statistics and random forest reduced several hundred V-J features to about 12, which were used in a naive Bayes classifier (R e1071). TCRdb itself trimmed the public reads at Q25 with fastp, ran MiXCR and retained productive beta chains. Merged by CDR3 protein, the rows form single entries marked with the most common genes and DNA. TCRdb assigned the V and J calls; the authors' analysis was not used. This sample comprises fewer than 550,000 distinct CDR3 sequences, approximately 15% of them detected only once. 7.5% to 9% of the sample comes from the top ten.

Graves' hyperthyroidism was defined as stable when no progression to ophthalmopathy occurred over 18 months of follow-up. The hyperthyroidism patients were between 18 and 65 years old and newly diagnosed, with a disease duration of less than 2 months. The study excluded patients with uncontrolled infections, other autoimmune diseases, pregnancy or lactation. Diagnoses were established on the basis of clinical symptoms, serum thyroxine and TRAb, thyroid ultrasound, and orbital computed tomography. PBMCs were separated from approximately 9.9 ml of fresh peripheral blood using Ficoll-Paque density gradient centrifugation. Total RNA was extracted using Trizol reagent, and RNA quality was assessed on an Agilent 2100 Bioanalyzer. Beyond this particular receptor, the publication reports: During validation, the model predicted progression to ophthalmopathy a median of about 6.5 months ahead of onset, with just under 71% sensitivity and more than 72% specificity. Most expanded thyroid clonotypes (frequency above 0.001) were also detected in blood, suggesting blood repertoires may reflect thyroid immune responses. A 13 V-J signature model separated ophthalmopathy from stable hyperthyroidism, with around 90% sensitivity and 81.08% specificity in cross-validation and 80%/75% in testing. No statistical method was used to set the sample size in advance, and investigators knew the group allocation.

The sequence was obtained from a woman aged 18 to 35 with Graves' hyperthyroidism. The V and J genes are TRBV12-3 or TRBV12-4 and TRBJ2-1, and TRBD2 aligns with 9 junction nucleotides. The sample consisted of blood. The DNA reads TGTGTCAGCAGCATTTTAGCGGGAGCGAACAATGAGCAGTTCTTC. It specifies CVSSILAGANNEQFF.